The clone carrying this T cell receptor (beta chain) has ten or more counts. These data come from a study of molecular identifiers for immune sequencing clone quantification. TCRdb ran MiXCR on the PCR reads and lists one entry per CDR3 protein. The table shows 63,000 or so distinct CDR3 sequences, with around a sixth occurring only once. From roughly 20,000 to 1,000,000 sorted cells, naive CD8 libraries were generated with 10%, 30% or 50% RNA. Naive CD8 T cells were picked out by sorting for CD8+CD4-CCR7+CD45RA+. V shed 1 base and J 5 bases; nucleotides not matched to a gene: 6. The CDR3 spans 15 residues. Per germline, CDR1 SGDLS and CDR2 YYNGEE.

The specimen was naive CD8+ T cells from blood, with Jurkat cell RNA spiked in. Sample subset: FACS-sorted CD8+CD4-CCR7+CD45RA+ naive T cells. This receptor was identified in a human donor in good health. Some libraries in this study had Jurkat cell RNA spiked in. The rearrangement uses TRBV9 and TRBJ2-5; 9 positions agree with TRBD2. CDR3 loop: CASSVWGSGSETQYF. The CDR3 bases are TGTGCCAGCAGCGTATGGGGTAGCGGGAGCGAGACCCAGTACTTC.